This TCR beta chain was retrieved from a study of shared T cell receptors in the human thymus. TCRdb's copy holds only in-frame clones and misses some; the assay was immunoSEQ multiplex PCR. This sample has hundreds of thousands of clones; around three quarters occur once, and the top ten carry around 0.013%. This sample was also put to use in a study of human thymus T cells. That investigation notes: Serving as donors were healthy Finnish infants, each of whom was having open corrective surgery for congenital heart defects. Thymic samples were excised during corrective heart operations. Blood and thymic repertoires both appeared biased in V and J gene usage. Overlap was high between thymic repertoires from unrelated individuals, as reported in related research.

This TCR was recovered from a boy in the first two years of life with a congenital heart defect. Sequences were obtained from thymocytes.

The CDR3 spells CASSFYFRGGTEAFF. The CDR3 nucleotides read TGTGCCAGCAGTTTTTACTTCAGGGGCGGGACTGAAGCTTTCTTT. This chain links TRBV27 with TRBJ1-1; D is possibly TRBD1 (6 bases). The germline gives CDR1 MNHEY, CDR2 SMNVEV (reference sequence). The CDR3 has 15 residues. Between the trimmed V and J ends, which lost 3 bases and 5 bases, there was a span of 16 bases.